A single sample gave rise to the 21 T cell receptor beta chains below, sequenced in a study of response to subunit inactivated influenza vaccine. MiXCR, applied by TCRdb to the RT-PCR reads, yields one record per CDR3 protein. Of about 170,000 distinct CDR3 sequences in the sample, 9.5% to 15% were seen once. The sample was also linked to a second study, of T cells expressing NK-cell markers. From that report: TCR beta cDNA was made by 5'RACE template switching with UMIs.

The sequenced sample was CD8+ T cells sorted from PBMCs, obtained roughly 12 days after vaccination. All receptors come from a man aged 45-60 years who received an inactivated influenza vaccine.

This clonotype was observed at least ten times. The gene calls are TRBV12-3 or TRBV12-4 and TRBJ2-1; D tentatively reads TRBD1 or TRBD2 (5 bases each). This CDR3 region has 14 residues. Between the trimmed V and J ends, which lost 7 bases and 5 bases, there was a span of 15 bases. The CDR3 reads CASTLTLGDNEQFF. The CDR3 DNA reads as TGTGCCAGCACCTTAACACTAGGGGACAATGAGCAGTTCTTC.

This clonotype occurred many times. V gene TRBV29-1 combines with J gene TRBJ2-1; 12 bases match TRBD2. This CDR3 region has 15 residues. The V gene end was trimmed by 7 bases and the J gene end by 3 bases; junction bases not matched to a gene: 7. Germline V gene lookup returns CDR1 SQVTM and CDR2 ANQGSEA. The CDR3 loop is CSAKTSGGGYNEQFF. The CDR3 bases are TGCAGCGCAAAGACTAGCGGGGGCGGCTACAATGAGCAGTTCTTC.

The sample holds a few counts of this clonotype. The chain recombines TRBV10-2 with TRBJ2-3, with a possible D match to TRBD1 (5 bases). Germline V lookup: CDR1 WSHSY, CDR2 SAAADI. V was pared by 5 bases and J by 6 bases, with 15 bases between. This CDR3 comprises 14 residues. CDR3 nucleotide sequence: TGCGCCAGCAGTACCCCAGGGTCCGGGGATACGCAGTATTTT. Translated: CASSTPGSGDTQYF.

This chain uses TRBV6-1 with TRBJ2-2; 8 bases are shared with TRBD1. The length of the CDR3 is 15 residues. CDR1 MNHNS and CDR2 SASEGT come from the germline V gene. V lost 7 bases, J lost 7 bases, and 11 bases stayed unmatched. The CDR3 DNA sequence: TGTGCCAGCATAAGAATTGACAGGGGTTACGGGGAGCTGTTTTTT. Translation: CASIRIDRGYGELFF.

This clonotype was counted between two and nine times. The chain couples TRBV6-1 to TRBJ2-1; D ambiguous. Germline CDR1 and CDR2: MNHNS and SASEGT. This CDR3 comprises 15 residues. V lost 6 bases to trimming and J lost 10 bases, with 22 bases between them. In DNA form, the CDR3 reads TGTGCCAGCAGCCTGAAAAACCCGGGCCCGGAAGAGCAGTTCTTC. Translation gives CASSLKNPGPEEQFF.

This clonotype appeared a few times. The chain recombines TRBV10-3 with TRBJ2-1; 8 nucleotides align to TRBD2. The CDR3 is 14 amino acids. With 6 bases clipped from V and 7 bases from J, the junction kept 8 bases outside the gene matches. Per the germline V gene, CDR1 is ENHRY and CDR2 is SYGVKD. The DNA for the CDR3 is TGTGCCATCAGGGAGAGCGGGGGAGGGAATGAGCAGTTCTTC. Protein sequence: CAIRESGGGNEQFF.

This clonotype was found many times. This chain uses TRBV30 with TRBJ1-2, with 9 bases identical to TRBD1. The CDR3 extends over 14 amino acids. Germline CDR1 is GTSNPN and CDR2 is SVGIG (reference sequence). With 4 bases clipped from V and 5 bases from J, the junction kept 8 bases outside the gene matches. CDR3 sequence: CAWTGQGLGYGYTF. The CDR3 nucleotides read TGTGCCTGGACCGGACAGGGGCTGGGGTATGGCTACACCTTC.

This clonotype was seen ten or more times. The chain links TRBV25-1 to TRBJ2-1; a weak D match, TRBD2 (6 bases). Trimming stripped 1 base from V and 4 bases from J, with 17 bases between. Germline-derived CDR1 and CDR2 are MGHDK and SYGVNS. This CDR3 has 17 residues. The chain's CDR3 is CASSEWGSGESYNEQFF. CDR3 bases: TGTGCCAGCAGTGAATGGGGTTCGGGGGAGTCATACAATGAGCAGTTCTTC.

The table lists this clonotype with many counts. The J gene is TRBJ2-6, the V gene TRBV29-1, with 7 bases identical to TRBD1. The CDR3 runs to 16 residues. V shed 4 bases and J 2 bases; nucleotides not matched to a gene: 8. Germline CDR1 and CDR2: SQVTM and ANQGSEA. CDR3 nucleotides: TGCAGCGTTGCCGGACAGGTTGGTGCTGGGGCCAACGTCCTGACTTTC. It encodes CSVAGQVGAGANVLTF.

In this sample, this clonotype turned up a few times. This rearrangement joins TRBV7-9 to TRBJ2-5; 7 bases map to TRBD2. Looked up from germline, CDR1 is SEHNR and CDR2 is FQNEAQ (reference sequence). The CDR3 runs 16 residues. Trimming removed 1 base from V and 0 bases from J; junction bases left unmatched: 5. The CDR3 bases are TGTGCCAGCAGCTTAGGGGAGGGGTTCAACCAAGAGACCCAGTACTTC. This encodes CASSLGEGFNQETQYF.

This clonotype is judged medium-sized (0.01 to 0.1%). This chain joins TRBV13 and TRBJ2-1; weak D call: TRBD2 (5 bases). The CDR3 has 15 residues. Germline-derived CDR1 and CDR2 are PRHDT and FYEKMQ (reference sequence). The V gene lost 0 bases and the J gene lost 0 bases, with 6 bases spanning the gap. DNA of the CDR3: TGTGCCAGCAGCTTAGGGGGGAGCTCCTACAATGAGCAGTTCTTC. It yields the protein CASSLGGSSYNEQFF.

The chain is built from TRBV2 and TRBJ2-7; no firm D call. Germline CDR1 reads SNHLY; CDR2 reads FYNNEI. V lost 2 bases to trimming and J lost 2 bases, with 13 bases between them. CDR3 length: 15 residues. CDR3 DNA: TGTGCCAGCAGTGAAAGGCCATGGGCGACCTACGAGCAGTACTTC. Protein product: CASSERPWATYEQYF.

The chain combines TRBV24-1 with TRBJ2-1, with 7 nucleotides matching TRBD2. Germline V gene sequence: CDR1 KGHDR, CDR2 SFDVKD. Germline trimming cut 7 bases from V and 2 bases from J; bases unmatched to any gene: 1. The CDR3 sequence is 13 residues long. The chain's CDR3 is CATRGGTYNEQFF. In nucleotides, the CDR3 is TGTGCCACCAGGGGGGGGACCTACAATGAGCAGTTCTTC.

This clonotype was seen more than once but under ten times. The chain employs TRBV7-2 and TRBJ2-1; D is unclear. Trimming cost V 1 base and J 2 bases, with 6 bases left between them. This CDR3 is built from 14 residues. Germline assignment: CDR1 SGHTA and CDR2 FQGNSA. CDR3 in amino acids: CASSLGLTYNEQFF. For the CDR3, the DNA is TGTGCCAGCAGCTTAGGCCTCACCTACAATGAGCAGTTCTTC.

This clonotype has ten or more counts. The chain employs TRBV29-1 and TRBJ2-1; TRBD2 might be the D (5 bases). Trimming left V 4 bases short and J 8 bases short, with 12 bases between. The germline V gene has CDR1 SQVTM and CDR2 ANQGSEA. The CDR3 spans 12 residues. CDR3 in DNA: TGCAGCGTTGCCCACGGGGTCGATGAGCAGTTCTTC. It yields the protein CSVAHGVDEQFF.

The chain joins TRBV7-6 to TRBJ2-1; the D is unclear. Trimming took off 5 bases at V and 8 bases at J, with 10 bases between the two ends. Germline V CDR1 and CDR2: SGHVS, FNYEAQ. This CDR3 comprises 12 residues. CDR3 sequence: CASSPDGDEQFF. The CDR3 nucleotides read TGTGCCAGCAGCCCGGATGGGGATGAGCAGTTCTTC.

The sample holds many counts of this clonotype. The chain carries TRBV29-1 and TRBJ2-5; 9 positions agree with TRBD1. J gave up 7 bases and V 1 base, and 7 bases lay outside the gene matches. Germline V gives CDR1 SQVTM, CDR2 ANQGSEA. CDR3 size: 14 residues. DNA for the CDR3: TGCAGCGTTGAAGGGAGGACAGGGGATGGGACCCAGTACTTC. It yields the protein CSVEGRTGDGTQYF.

This clonotype showed up many times. The chain carries TRBV29-1 and TRBJ2-1, with D possibly called TRBD1 or TRBD2 (7 bases each). Germline V gives CDR1 SQVTM, CDR2 ANQGSEA. This CDR3 spans 15 amino acids. V was clipped by 3 bases and J by 2 bases, with 14 bases between them. CDR3 nucleotide sequence: TGCAGCGTTGAGTCCAGGGGGGGACCCTACAATGAGCAGTTCTTC. It is translated as CSVESRGGPYNEQFF.

Only a few counts were recorded for this clonotype. The V gene is TRBV4-3, the J gene TRBJ2-2; maybe TRBD2 (5 bases). Trimming pared 0 bases from V and 1 base from J, leaving 12 bases between. Germline V gives CDR1 LGHNA, CDR2 YSLEER. The CDR3 spans 17 residues. CDR3 residues: CASSQEWRSLNTGELFF. The CDR3, as DNA: TGCGCCAGCAGCCAAGAGTGGAGGTCGCTGAACACCGGGGAGCTGTTTTTT.

Of note for this clonotype: With a much larger clone just one base away, this may be a read error. V gene TRBV12-3 or TRBV12-4 combines with J gene TRBJ2-2; tentative D call: TRBD1 (5 bases). The CDR3 consists of 13 residues. The V gene lost 3 bases and the J gene lost 10 bases, with 12 bases spanning the gap. This CDR3 is CASSFRVIEELFF. The DNA for the CDR3 is TGTGCCAGCAGTTTCAGGGTAATCGAGGAGCTGTTTTTT.

At least ten counts were recorded for this clonotype. The chain uses TRBV28 and TRBJ2-7; TRBD1 matches at 10 bases. V lost 5 bases, J lost 3 bases, and 13 bases stayed unmatched. Per the germline V gene, CDR1 is MDHEN and CDR2 is SYDVKM. The CDR3 sequence is 17 residues long. CDR3 DNA: TGTGCCAGCAGTGCCCAGACAGGGGGCTGGCTCTTCTACGAGCAGTACTTC. It encodes CASSAQTGGWLFYEQYF.